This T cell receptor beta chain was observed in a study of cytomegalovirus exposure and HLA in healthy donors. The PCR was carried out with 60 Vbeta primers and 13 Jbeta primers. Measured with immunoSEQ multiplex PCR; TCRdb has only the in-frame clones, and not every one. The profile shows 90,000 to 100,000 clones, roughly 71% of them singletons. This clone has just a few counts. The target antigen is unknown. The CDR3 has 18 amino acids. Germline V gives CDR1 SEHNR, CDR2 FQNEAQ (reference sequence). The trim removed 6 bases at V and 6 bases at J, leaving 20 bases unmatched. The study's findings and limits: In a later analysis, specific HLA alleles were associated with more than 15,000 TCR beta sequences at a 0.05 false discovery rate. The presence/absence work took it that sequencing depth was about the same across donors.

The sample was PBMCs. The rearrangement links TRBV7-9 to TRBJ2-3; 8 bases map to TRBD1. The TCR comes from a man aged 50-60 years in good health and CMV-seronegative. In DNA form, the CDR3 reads TGTGCCAGCAGAAGGACAGGGCCCCTAGACCCCTCCCGTGATACGCAGTATTTT. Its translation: CASRRTGPLDPSRDTQYF.